Listed here are 22 T cell receptor beta chains from one sample, sequenced in a study of T cell responses to AZD1222 COVID-19 vaccine (dated by TCRdb to about 2021). What the time point label conveys for this sample: about 28 days (+/-7) after the second vaccine dose. Libraries were constructed by the immunoSEQ multiplex PCR assay. What TCRdb holds here is the immuneACCESS table cut down to in-frame rearrangements. Part of the clones is not present; checked against another copy, under half of the missing clones reflect an unresolved V gene, and the others are unexplained. Recorded for this sample are about 130,000 clones; about 88% of them occurred a single time. The ten largest clones take up 8% to 10% of the sample. Sequenced material: peripheral blood, taken 28 days after the second AZD1222 dose. These receptors were taken from an adult who received the AZD1222 COVID-19 vaccine.

The chain combines TRBV5-1 with TRBJ1-1, with D possibly being TRBD1 (5 bases). V lost 5 bases and J lost 1, with 9 bases in between. Looked up from germline, CDR1 is SGHRS and CDR2 is YFSETQ. The CDR3 is made up of 13 amino acids. Here the CDR3 reads CASRDSENTEAFF. Here the CDR3 DNA reads TGCGCCAGCAGAGACAGCGAGAACACTGAAGCTTTCTTT.

The V gene is TRBV7-9, the J gene TRBJ1-1; no reliable D call. The V gene lost 1 base and the J gene lost 4 bases, with 10 bases spanning the gap. Looked up from germline, CDR1 is SEHNR and CDR2 is FQNEAQ (reference sequence). There are 14 residues in the CDR3. This CDR3 is CASSLGPGGTEAFF. The CDR3 region has the DNA TGTGCCAGCAGCTTAGGTCCAGGAGGCACTGAAGCTTTCTTT.

The chain recombines TRBV11-3 with TRBJ2-3, with D possibly being TRBD1 (5 bases). CDR1 and CDR2 (germline): SGHNT, YENEEA. V was trimmed by 2 bases and J by 8 bases, leaving 11 bases between them. The CDR3 runs 13 residues. CDR3 coding DNA: TGTGCCAGCAGCTTATCCCCCCAGGGTACGCAGTATTTT. This encodes CASSLSPQGTQYF.

This clone was observed a single time. The V and J genes are TRBV9 and TRBJ1-5, with D unresolved. Germline values: CDR1 SGDLS, CDR2 YYNGEE. Trimming took off 3 bases at V and 3 bases at J, with 7 bases between the two ends. The CDR3 has 13 residues. CDR3 sequence: CASSGGNNQPQHF. CDR3 DNA sequence: TGTGCCAGCAGCGGAGGAAACAATCAGCCCCAGCATTTT. The variable domain in full, completed from reference TRBV9 and TRBJ1-5, reads DSGVTQTPKHLITATGQRVTLRCSPRSGDLSVYWYQQSLDQGLQFLIQYYNGEERAKGNILERFSAQQFPDLHSELNLSSLELGDSALYFCASSGGNNQPQHFGDGTRLSIL.

V usage is TRBV6-5 and J usage is TRBJ2-7; either TRBD1 or TRBD2 may supply D (5 bases each). V lost 2 bases, J lost 4 bases, and 12 bases lay in between. Germline-derived CDR1 and CDR2 are MNHEY and SVGAGI. The CDR3 contains 14 residues. CDR3 in amino acids: CASSYTLGEYEQYF. CDR3 nucleotide sequence: TGTGCCAGCAGTTACACGCTAGGGGAGTACGAGCAGTACTTC.

The J gene is TRBJ1-5, the V gene TRBV19; D gene ambiguous. The CDR3 runs 15 residues. Germline V gives CDR1 LNHDA, CDR2 SQIVND (reference sequence). Trimming removed 1 base at V and 0 bases at J, with 7 bases between. The CDR3 DNA reads TGTGCCAGTAGTATAGTGTACGCTAGCAATCAGCCCCAGCATTTT. Translation gives CASSIVYASNQPQHF.

This chain joins TRBV6-1 and TRBJ1-4; the D is unclear. Deletions cut 3 bases from V and 6 bases from J, with 8 bases between. Germline V CDR1 and CDR2: MNHNS, SASEGT. The CDR3 is made up of 13 amino acids. This chain's CDR3 is CASSDPSDEKLFF. CDR3 nucleotide sequence: TGTGCCAGCAGTGACCCCTCGGATGAAAAACTGTTTTTT.

This clone was seen a handful of times. This chain uses TRBV7-2 with TRBJ1-5; possible D gene TRBD1, 6 bases. V lost 4 bases and J lost 4, with 14 bases in between. Germline lookup yields CDR1 SGHTA and CDR2 FQGNSA. The CDR3 is 15 residues long. Written as DNA, the CDR3 is TGTGCCAGCAGCTCGGGGACAAGAGAAAATCAGCCCCAGCATTTT. This codes for CASSSGTRENQPQHF.

This chain links TRBV6-6 with TRBJ1-1; TRBD1 might be the D (5 bases). The V end lost 2 bases, the J end lost 2 bases, and 12 bases lay between the germline ends. From germline, CDR1 is MNHNY and CDR2 SVGAGI (reference sequence). The CDR3 totals 15 residues. CDR3 sequence reads: CASSYVNGGNTEAFF. CDR3 DNA: TGTGCCAGCAGTTACGTCAACGGGGGAAACACTGAAGCTTTCTTT.

The chain joins TRBV3-1 (or the pseudogene TRBV3-2) to TRBJ1-6, with 10 bases matching TRBD1. The ends lost 3 bases at V and 9 bases at J; junction bases unmatched: 11. CDR1 LGHDT and CDR2 YNNKEL come from the germline V gene (reference sequence). This CDR3 has 17 amino acids. In nucleotides, the CDR3 is TGTGCCAGCAGCCAGACCGGGACAGGGGCCTTGAGTTCACCCCTCCACTTT. The encoded protein is CASSQTGTGALSSPLHF.

The chain joins TRBV19 to TRBJ1-5; the D gene is possibly TRBD1 (5 bases). V was trimmed by 7 bases and J by 7 bases, leaving 14 bases between them. The germline gives CDR1 LNHDA, CDR2 SQIVND (reference sequence). This CDR3 is built from 13 residues. CDR3 coding DNA: TGTGCCAGTAACCACCAGGGTCGGCAGCCCCAGCATTTT. Residues: CASNHQGRQPQHF.

The DNA for the CDR3 is TGTGCCAGTAGTATTCCAGCGGGGGATCCTAGCACAGATACGCAGTATTTT. The encoded protein is CASSIPAGDPSTDTQYF. The chain recombines TRBV19 with TRBJ2-3; 8 nucleotides match TRBD2. Germline V gives CDR1 LNHDA, CDR2 SQIVND (reference sequence). CDR3 length: 17 residues. After removal of 3 bases from V and 0 bases from J, the junction contained 8 bases not matched to a gene.

In its sample, this clone was seen once. CDR3 nucleotides: TGTGCCAGCAGCCCTAGCGGGGGGGCAGATGAGCAGTTCTTC. Its translation is CASSPSGGADEQFF. The rearrangement joins TRBV28 to TRBJ2-1, with 12 bases lining up with TRBD2. J was trimmed by 8 bases and V by 6 bases; bases with no gene match: 5. Germline V gene sequence: CDR1 MDHEN, CDR2 SYDVKM. This CDR3 is 14 amino acids long.

This clone appeared a single time. V is TRBV18 and J is TRBJ2-1; D remains unclear. The CDR3 consists of 12 residues. Germline-derived CDR1 and CDR2 are KGHSH and LQKENI. Between the trimmed V and J ends, which lost 6 bases and 9 bases, there was a span of 12 bases. Here the CDR3 reads CASSRPSSEQFF. The DNA for the CDR3 is TGTGCCAGCTCCCGACCGAGCAGTGAGCAGTTCTTC.

The rearrangement uses TRBV7-9 and TRBJ2-3, with a tentative D call TRBD2 (6 bases). Per germline, CDR1 SEHNR and CDR2 FQNEAQ (reference sequence). The CDR3 covers 12 residues. The V end was cut by 8 bases, the J end by 0 bases, with 6 bases between. For the CDR3, the DNA is TGTGCCAGCGGGGGGAGCACAGATACGCAGTATTTT. It encodes CASGGSTDTQYF.

The V and J genes are TRBV6-5 and TRBJ1-4; TRBD1 agrees at 8 bases. V lost 10 bases, J lost 8 bases, and 9 bases stayed unmatched. The CDR3 is 13 amino acids. Germline V lookup: CDR1 MNHEY, CDR2 SVGAGI. The CDR3, as DNA: TGTGCCAACTCAGACAGGGGTGGGGAAAAACTGTTTTTT. Translating gives CANSDRGGEKLFF.

The CDR3 sequence is CASRYRGNEQFF. The CDR3 DNA reads TGTGCCAGCAGATACAGGGGCAATGAGCAGTTCTTC. The chain recombines TRBV5-4 with TRBJ2-1, with TRBD1 matching over 7 bases. V dropped 5 bases and J dropped 6; count of bases not matched to a gene: 2. There are 12 residues in the CDR3. The germline V gene has CDR1 SGHNT and CDR2 YYREEE (reference sequence).

The chain couples TRBV24-1 to TRBJ2-1; tentative D call: TRBD2 (6 bases). The germline gives CDR1 KGHDR, CDR2 SFDVKD. This CDR3 is built from 14 residues. Trimming cost V 4 bases and J 5 bases, with 11 bases left between them. CDR3: CATSDASVDNEQFF. For the CDR3, the DNA is TGTGCCACCAGTGACGCTAGCGTCGACAATGAGCAGTTCTTC.

V gene TRBV29-1 combines with J gene TRBJ2-1; 8 nucleotides align to TRBD1. Germline CDR1 and CDR2: SQVTM and ANQGSEA. Trimming at V came to 7 bases and at J to 5 bases, leaving 7 bases not matched to a gene. The CDR3 loop spans 13 amino acids. The CDR3 here is CSGLTGVDNEQFF. CDR3 DNA sequence: TGCAGCGGACTGACAGGGGTCGACAATGAGCAGTTCTTC.

The V call is TRBV7-8, the J call TRBJ1-2; no clear D gene. Trimming shortened V by 6 bases and J by 3 bases, and 11 bases separated the two germline ends. In germline, CDR1 is SGHVS, CDR2 FQNEAQ. This CDR3 comprises 13 residues. This CDR3 reads CASSKGGHYGYTF. The DNA of the CDR3 is TGTGCCAGCAGTAAAGGTGGGCACTATGGCTACACCTTC.

This rearrangement joins TRBV11-2 to TRBJ1-1; D may be TRBD1 (5 bases). The CDR3 is 13 amino acids. Germline-derived CDR1 and CDR2 are SGHAT and FQNNGV. V gave up 2 bases and J gave up 5 bases, with 9 bases separating them. The CDR3 protein is CASSLMGVTEAFF. The CDR3 bases are TGTGCCAGCAGCTTAATGGGGGTTACTGAAGCTTTCTTT.

The CDR3 is CASSTPWGGQNSYEQYF. The CDR3, as DNA: TGCGCCAGCAGCACACCTTGGGGGGGGCAGAACTCCTACGAGCAGTACTTC. The rearrangement links TRBV4-1 to TRBJ2-7; perhaps TRBD2 as D (7 bases). CDR1 and CDR2 from the germline V gene are MGHRA and YSYEKL. CDR3 length: 17 residues. The V end was cut by 5 bases, the J end by 0 bases, with 20 bases between.